One and the same sample provided the 25 T cell receptor beta chains below, sequenced in a study of shared clonotypes between healthy human individuals (TCRdb year 2020). Libraries were prepared through the immunoSEQ multiplex PCR assay. Here the immuneACCESS table is served through TCRdb, limited to in-frame sequences with V and J called. Missing clones are a known gap in these copies; in checked studies unresolved V genes cover under half, and the rest lacks a known reason. This sample has 550,000 to 800,000 clones in its table, and approximately 79% of those were observed once. Around 1.6% of the sample comes from the top ten. The material sequenced was memory CD4+ T cells sorted from blood. The cell subset or site label on this specimen signifies: CD45RA-negative fraction. These receptors were obtained from a woman aged 25 to 39 in good health.

This chain joins TRBV10-3 and TRBJ2-2, with D hard to call. V lost 6 bases and J lost 1, with 6 bases in between. Per germline, CDR1 ENHRY and CDR2 SYGVKD. This CDR3 has 13 amino acids. For the CDR3, the DNA is TGTGCCATCAGGCCAGAGAACACCGGGGAGCTGTTTTTT. It is translated as CAIRPENTGELFF.

The gene calls are TRBV30 and TRBJ2-7; D is undetermined. Per the germline V gene, CDR1 is GTSNPN and CDR2 is SVGIG (reference sequence). The CDR3 has 14 amino acids. The germline V and J ends were trimmed by 0 bases and 3 bases, with 12 bases remaining between them. Here the CDR3 reads CAWSVRARGYEQYF. The DNA for the CDR3 is TGTGCCTGGAGTGTAAGGGCCAGAGGCTACGAGCAGTACTTC.

The rearrangement joins TRBV18 to TRBJ2-3; 8 bases fit TRBD1. The CDR3 runs 16 residues. CDR1 KGHSH and CDR2 LQKENI come from the germline V gene. With 3 bases clipped from V and 1 base from J, the junction kept 6 bases outside the gene matches. As DNA, the CDR3 is TGTGCCAGCTCACCGACGGAGACAGGGGGCACAGATACGCAGTATTTT. Its translation: CASSPTETGGTDTQYF.

The genes are TRBV4-1 and TRBJ2-3; possible D gene TRBD2, 5 bases. The CDR3 has 16 residues. Germline assignment: CDR1 MGHRA and CDR2 YSYEKL. Trimming took 0 bases from V and 4 from J, leaving 14 bases between them. The chain's CDR3 is CASSQDWGVGADTQYF. The CDR3 DNA reads TGCGCCAGCAGCCAAGATTGGGGAGTTGGAGCAGATACGCAGTATTTT.

The chain has TRBV29-1 and TRBJ2-7; TRBD2 is a possible D gene (6 bases). Germline loops: CDR1 SQVTM, CDR2 ANQGSEA. V was clipped by 4 bases and J by 3 bases, with 10 bases between them. The CDR3 spans 12 residues. CDR3 amino acids: CSVGRAGYEQYF. DNA for the CDR3: TGCAGCGTTGGGAGGGCCGGCTACGAGCAGTACTTC.

V usage is TRBV7-9 and J usage is TRBJ1-2; 9 bases map to TRBD1. The ends lost 1 base at V and 7 bases at J; junction bases unmatched: 7. Germline CDR1 and CDR2: SEHNR and FQNEAQ (reference sequence). The CDR3 sequence is 15 residues long. The CDR3 sequence is CASSLERDRDSGYTF. DNA for the CDR3: TGTGCCAGCAGCTTAGAGCGGGACAGGGATTCTGGCTACACCTTC.

The V call is TRBV27, the J call TRBJ2-1; 9 bases align to TRBD1. Germline-derived CDR1 and CDR2 are MNHEY and SMNVEV (reference sequence). The CDR3 runs 17 residues. The ends lost 2 bases at V and 5 bases at J; junction bases unmatched: 10. The CDR3 DNA reads TGTGCCAGCAGTTTACGCCCTCCCGGGACAGGGAACAATGAGCAGTTCTTC. This encodes CASSLRPPGTGNNEQFF.

The chain couples TRBV25-1 to TRBJ1-1; tentative D call: TRBD1 (5 bases). The CDR3 totals 13 residues. Looked up from germline, CDR1 is MGHDK and CDR2 is SYGVNS. The germline V and J ends were trimmed by 10 bases and 3 bases, with 15 bases remaining between them. The CDR3 DNA reads as TGTGCCATCCCCGAGGGACCCGACACTGAAGCTTTCTTT. This codes for CAIPEGPDTEAFF.

The genes are TRBV7-6 and TRBJ2-2; no firm D call. Trimming removed 5 bases at V and 4 bases at J, with 5 bases between. The CDR3 has 12 residues. From germline, CDR1 is SGHVS and CDR2 FNYEAQ. CDR3 nucleotide sequence: TGTGCCAGCAGCCTTATCACCGGGGAGCTGTTTTTT. Its translation is CASSLITGELFF.

The chain joins TRBV5-1 to TRBJ2-6; perhaps TRBD1 as D (6 bases). The CDR3 length is 18 residues. CDR1 and CDR2 (germline): SGHRS, YFSETQ. Trimming stripped 3 bases from V and 0 bases from J, with 16 bases between. CDR3 residues: CASSSSRDRISGANVLTF. CDR3 DNA: TGCGCCAGCAGCTCTTCCCGTGACAGGATCTCTGGGGCCAACGTCCTGACTTTC.

The chain employs TRBV6-5 and TRBJ2-2, with D possibly matching TRBD2 (6 bases). V lost 5 bases to trimming and J lost 7 bases, with 14 bases between them. The CDR3 spans 14 residues. The V gene's germline CDR1 is MNHEY and CDR2 SVGAGI. CDR3 sequence (DNA): TGTGCCAGCAGTGCTCCTAGCGTGATCGGGGAGCTGTTTTTT. Translating it yields CASSAPSVIGELFF.

The V gene is TRBV9, the J gene TRBJ2-5, with D possibly matching TRBD1 (6 bases). CDR1 and CDR2 (germline): SGDLS, YYNGEE. The V end lost 4 bases, the J end lost 1 base, and 11 bases lay between the germline ends. The CDR3 covers 14 residues. CDR3 bases: TGTGCCAGCAGCTTCTCGGACAGCCAAGAGACCCAGTACTTC. It encodes CASSFSDSQETQYF.

This chain connects TRBV12-5 to TRBJ1-1; 9 bases are a match to TRBD1. V was pared by 1 base and J by 1 base, with 13 bases of the junction left unmatched. The CDR3 sequence is 19 residues long. The V gene's germline CDR1 is LGHNT and CDR2 FRNRAP. CDR3 loop: CASGLALPGQGSRNTEAFF. CDR3 DNA sequence: TGTGCTAGTGGTTTGGCCCTGCCGGGACAGGGATCTCGGAACACTGAAGCTTTCTTT. Filled out from reference TRBV12-5 and TRBJ1-1, the complete variable domain reads DARVTQTPRHKVTEMGQEVTMRCQPILGHNTVFWYRQTMMQGLELLAYFRNRAPLDDSGMPKDRFSAEMPDATLATLKIQPSEPRDSAVYFCASGLALPGQGSRNTEAFFGQGTRLTVV.

This clone was found a few times. The rearrangement links TRBV28 to TRBJ1-5; TRBD1 aligns across 8 bases. This CDR3 region has 12 residues. CDR1 and CDR2 from the germline V gene are MDHEN and SYDVKM. V was clipped by 7 bases and J by 6 bases; unmatched bases: 2. In nucleotides, the CDR3 is TGTGCCAGCACGACAGGGGCTCAGCCCCAGCATTTT. Its protein product is CASTTGAQPQHF.

The chain employs TRBV28 and TRBJ2-5; TRBD1 matches at 10 bases. V lost 4 bases, J lost 4 bases, and 9 bases stayed unmatched. The CDR3 runs 16 residues. In germline, CDR1 is MDHEN, CDR2 SYDVKM. The CDR3 coding sequence is TGTGCCAGCAGTTGGTTGGGACAGGGGTCAGCAGAGACCCAGTACTTC. Residues: CASSWLGQGSAETQYF. Full variable domain (outside the CDR3, taken from reference TRBV28 and TRBJ2-5): DVKVTQSSRYLVKRTGEKVFLECVQDMDHENMFWYRQDPGLGLRLIYFSYDVKMKEKGDIPEGYSVSREKKERFSLILESASTNQTSMYLCASSWLGQGSAETQYFGPGTRLLVL.

This rearrangement joins TRBV2 to TRBJ1-5; 7 bases map to TRBD1. Germline trimming cut 5 bases from V and 3 bases from J; bases unmatched to any gene: 4. CDR1 SNHLY and CDR2 FYNNEI come from the germline V gene. This CDR3 comprises 14 residues. The CDR3 DNA is TGTGCCAGCAGTAGGGACAGCTCCAATCAGCCCCAGCATTTT. Translation gives CASSRDSSNQPQHF.

This clone was detected only once. This chain links TRBV7-9 with TRBJ2-5; possible D gene TRBD2, 6 bases. Trimming left V 1 base short and J 5 bases short, with 17 bases between. The CDR3 has 16 amino acids. Germline CDR1 SEHNR, CDR2 FQNEAQ (reference sequence). This chain's CDR3 is CASSLGAGTPRETQYF. Here the CDR3 DNA reads TGTGCCAGCAGCTTAGGGGCCGGGACTCCGAGGGAGACCCAGTACTTC.

The sample holds many counts of this clone. This chain joins TRBV28 and TRBJ2-2; D assignment may be TRBD1 or TRBD2 (7 bases each). Germline values: CDR1 MDHEN, CDR2 SYDVKM. V was pared by 8 bases and J by 4 bases, with 17 bases between. The CDR3 is 15 residues long. The CDR3 spells CASEPGEGATGELFF. The DNA for the CDR3 is TGTGCCAGCGAACCGGGGGAGGGGGCCACCGGGGAGCTGTTTTTT.

The genes are TRBV9 and TRBJ2-2, with D unresolved. The V gene lost 0 bases and the J gene lost 0 bases, with 9 bases spanning the gap. The CDR3 spans 16 residues. Per germline, CDR1 SGDLS and CDR2 YYNGEE. DNA of the CDR3: TGTGCCAGCAGCGTAGCCCTCGACCCGAACACCGGGGAGCTGTTTTTT. Its protein is CASSVALDPNTGELFF.

The CDR3 loop is CASSASRGYNEQFF. CDR3 coding DNA: TGTGCCAGCAGTGCCAGCAGAGGATACAATGAGCAGTTCTTC. J is TRBJ2-1 and V is TRBV6-1; D gene ambiguous. This CDR3 has 14 amino acids. V gave up 4 bases and J gave up 4 bases, with 11 bases separating them. Germline V gene sequence: CDR1 MNHNS, CDR2 SASEGT.

This clone was counted ten times or more. The V call is TRBV7-9, the J call TRBJ2-5, with D unclear. This CDR3 contains 14 residues. Germline loops: CDR1 SEHNR, CDR2 FQNEAQ (reference sequence). Trimming removed 2 bases from V and 5 bases from J, with 12 bases in between. The CDR3 here is CASSLSAPQETQYF. CDR3 DNA sequence: TGTGCCAGCAGCTTATCTGCCCCCCAGGAGACCCAGTACTTC.

The gene calls are TRBV28 and TRBJ1-3; 7 bases line up with TRBD1. CDR1 and CDR2 from the germline V gene are MDHEN and SYDVKM. With 6 bases clipped from V and 1 base from J, the junction kept 6 bases outside the gene matches. There are 15 residues in the CDR3. The CDR3 DNA reads as TGTGCCAGCAGCTGGGCGACAGGGTCTGGAAACACCATATATTTT. It yields the protein CASSWATGSGNTIYF.

The table lists this clone with a count of one. This chain joins TRBV28 and TRBJ2-3; D not certain. Germline V CDR1 and CDR2: MDHEN, SYDVKM. V lost 5 bases, J lost 1 base, and 16 bases lay in between. The CDR3 covers 16 residues. The CDR3 spells CASSDSGPTGTDTQYF. The DNA for the CDR3 is TGTGCCAGCAGTGACTCGGGCCCGACTGGCACAGATACGCAGTATTTT.

The chain joins TRBV7-2 to TRBJ2-3, with D tentatively TRBD1 or TRBD2 (5 bases each). The CDR3 spans 15 residues. Germline CDR1 SGHTA, CDR2 FQGNSA. V lost 1 base, J lost 0 bases, and 8 bases lay in between. DNA for the CDR3: TGTGCCAGCAGCTTAGGGGGGATGAGCACAGATACGCAGTATTTT. This translates into CASSLGGMSTDTQYF.

Comment on this clone: One end of the junction fails to match germline, which may point to a read error. The V gene is TRBV7-2, the J gene TRBJ1-5; D is perhaps TRBD1 (5 bases). Germline assignment: CDR1 SGHTA and CDR2 FQGNSA. This CDR3 comprises 15 residues. CDR3 residues: CASSLAPGTGQPQHF. CDR3 in DNA: TGTGCCAGCAGTTTAGCGCCAGGGACGGGACAGCCCCAGCATTTT.